This TCR beta chain was documented in a study of neurological immune-mediated disorders. General study results and limits: The most TCR clonal expansion was seen in HTLV-1-associated myelopathy, whereas the least was seen in multiple sclerosis, below the level in healthy controls.

There are many counts of this clonotype. Its specificity is unknown. Germline values: CDR1 DFQATT, CDR2 SNEGSKA (reference sequence). J gave up 5 bases and V 0 bases, and 6 bases lay outside the gene matches. The CDR3 length is 14 residues. Stored at -80 C, 2 million PBMCs were the source of the unsorted libraries. The method for making cDNA was 5'RACE, and it used 10-nucleotide random UMIs. Each CDR3 protein gets one entry after TCRdb re-called the 5' RACE reads with MiXCR. The table records about 66,000 distinct CDR3 sequences, 4.5% to 5.5% of them present only once. This receptor was identified in a man aged 30-40 years with multiple sclerosis. The material sequenced was PBMCs. The V and J genes are TRBV20-1 and TRBJ1-1; 7 positions agree with TRBD1. This chain's CDR3 is CSARDETGWTEAFF. In DNA, the CDR3 is TGCAGTGCTAGAGATGAGACAGGGTGGACTGAAGCTTTCTTT.